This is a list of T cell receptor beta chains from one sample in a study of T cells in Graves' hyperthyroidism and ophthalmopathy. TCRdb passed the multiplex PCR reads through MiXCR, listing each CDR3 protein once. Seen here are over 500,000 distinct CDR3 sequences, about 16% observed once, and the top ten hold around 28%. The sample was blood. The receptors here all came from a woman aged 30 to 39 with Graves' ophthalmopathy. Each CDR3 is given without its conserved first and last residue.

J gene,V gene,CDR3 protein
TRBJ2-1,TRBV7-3,ASSLTVGTSANNEQF
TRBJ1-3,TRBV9,ASSVAAGNSGNTIY
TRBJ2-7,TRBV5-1,ASSLEAGGPISYEQY
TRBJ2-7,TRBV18,ASSPGTEYEQY
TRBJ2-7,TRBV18,ASSPVRGSPYEQY
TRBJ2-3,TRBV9,ASSVAASGRTDTQY
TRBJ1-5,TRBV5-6,ASSFYKNRGVSNQPQH
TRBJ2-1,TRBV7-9,ASSPDRSYNEQF
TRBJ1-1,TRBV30,AWSRGDTYTEAF
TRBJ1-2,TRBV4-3,ASSQDFGRPNYGYT
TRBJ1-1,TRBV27,ASSFEDMNTEAF
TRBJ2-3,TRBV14,ASSHYPWGGGDTQY
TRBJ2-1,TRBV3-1,ASSRQTSGSYSRF
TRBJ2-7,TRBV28,ASSLRNYEQY
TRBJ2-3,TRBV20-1,SALTTVPTDTQY
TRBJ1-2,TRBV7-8,ASSLVRVSGGYT
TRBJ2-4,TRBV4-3,ASSQDTAGGTKNIQY
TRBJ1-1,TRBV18,ASSGMREGTEAF
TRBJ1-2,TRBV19,ASLKRTGGNYGYT
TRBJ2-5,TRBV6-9,ASSYLTQETQY
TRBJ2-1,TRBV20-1,SASDTGLEYNEQF
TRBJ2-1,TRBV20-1,SAPPSGSAQEQF
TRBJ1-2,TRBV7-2,ASSLTESYGYT